What follows are 14 T cell receptor beta chains derived from one specimen sequenced in a study of T cells in localized non-small cell lung cancer. Data came from immunoSEQ multiplex PCR; TCRdb stores just in-frame clones and leaves some out. The table includes about 24,000 clones, under 90% detected once. Sequencing used peripheral blood, obtained before any cancer treatment. These receptors were collected from a man aged 35 to 69 with stage I squamous cell lung carcinoma.

This chain joins TRBV11-3 and TRBJ1-1, with a weak D call TRBD1 (6 bases). Germline CDR1 and CDR2: SGHNT and YENEEA. CDR3 length: 18 residues. The germline V and J ends were trimmed by 1 base and 0 bases, with 18 bases remaining between them. This chain's CDR3 is CASSLAFRDRTMNTEAFF. The CDR3 nucleotides read TGTGCCAGCAGCTTAGCATTTCGAGACAGGACCATGAACACTGAAGCTTTCTTT.

The chain employs TRBV19 and TRBJ1-5; D is perhaps TRBD1 (6 bases). The CDR3 has 17 residues. V was pared by 9 bases and J by 2 bases, with 23 bases between. The V gene's germline CDR1 is LNHDA and CDR2 SQIVND (reference sequence). CDR3 DNA sequence: TGTGCCAGCAGAGACCCAACAGGGCCTTCGGGCAATCAGCCCCAGCATTTT. Its translation: CASRDPTGPSGNQPQHF. The full variable domain, with the rest looked up from reference TRBV19 and TRBJ1-5, is DGGITQSPKYLFRKEGQNVTLSCEQNLNHDAMYWYRQDPGQGLRLIYYSQIVNDFQKGDIAEGYSVSREKKESFPLTVTSAQKNPTAFYLCASRDPTGPSGNQPQHFGDGTRLSIL.

V gene TRBV29-1 combines with J gene TRBJ2-1, with D perhaps TRBD1 (6 bases). The CDR3 spans 14 residues. Trimming pared 3 bases from V and 8 bases from J, leaving 17 bases between. Germline V gives CDR1 SQVTM, CDR2 ANQGSEA. CDR3 sequence reads: CSVDGPKGVDEQFF. CDR3 nucleotides: TGCAGCGTTGACGGCCCAAAGGGGGTGGATGAGCAGTTCTTC.

The chain recombines TRBV10-3 with TRBJ1-2; perhaps TRBD1 as D (5 bases). The V end lost 10 bases, the J end lost 0 bases, and 12 bases lay between the germline ends. CDR1 and CDR2 (germline): ENHRY, SYGVKD. CDR3 size: 13 residues. The CDR3 DNA sequence: TGTGCCACCGACAGTGGTACTAACTATGGCTACACCTTC. As protein: CATDSGTNYGYTF.

The chain uses TRBV19 and TRBJ1-5; 7 bases are a match to TRBD1. J gave up 2 bases and V 5 bases, and 3 bases lay outside the gene matches. Per germline, CDR1 LNHDA and CDR2 SQIVND (reference sequence). The CDR3 runs to 14 residues. CDR3: CASSFTGGNQPQHF. In DNA form, the CDR3 reads TGTGCCAGTAGTTTCACAGGGGGCAATCAGCCCCAGCATTTT.

The V gene is TRBV4-3, the J gene TRBJ2-4; D gene uncertain. The V and J ends lost 4 bases and 0 bases respectively, with 22 bases between them. CDR1 is LGHNA and CDR2 is YSLEER in the germline V gene. This CDR3 is 19 amino acids long. The CDR3 DNA reads TGCGCCAGCAGCCTAAAGTACGGTGGTCTAACCCTAGCCAAAAACATTCAGTACTTC. Protein sequence: CASSLKYGGLTLAKNIQYF.

The V call is TRBV19, the J call TRBJ1-1, with unresolved D. The CDR3 contains 12 residues. Germline V gene lookup returns CDR1 LNHDA and CDR2 SQIVND (reference sequence). Trimming removed 7 bases at V and 4 bases at J, with 10 bases between. CDR3 sequence: CASKKGGTEAFF. The CDR3 bases are TGTGCCAGTAAGAAGGGAGGCACTGAAGCTTTCTTT.

The chain is built from TRBV27 and TRBJ2-3; D not resolved. Trimming cost V 0 bases and J 5 bases, with 9 bases left between them. This CDR3 region has 14 residues. Germline V lookup: CDR1 MNHEY, CDR2 SMNVEV (reference sequence). CDR3 sequence (DNA): TGTGCCAGCAGTTTATCAAGCCCCCTAGATACGCAGTATTTT. Residues: CASSLSSPLDTQYF.

The chain has TRBV2 and TRBJ1-2; D uncertain. V lost 4 bases, J lost 0 bases, and 9 bases lay in between. Germline V gene data show CDR1 as SNHLY and CDR2 as FYNNEI. CDR3 length: 14 residues. The CDR3 here is CASSGRGANYGYTF. The CDR3, as DNA: TGTGCCAGCAGTGGACGGGGAGCTAACTATGGCTACACCTTC.

The chain couples TRBV7-2 to TRBJ1-4; D is uncertain. CDR1 and CDR2 from the germline V gene are SGHTA and FQGNSA. The CDR3 length is 16 residues. V was pared by 5 bases and J by 0 bases, with 13 bases between. The CDR3 is CASSHSVGATNEKLFF. The CDR3 nucleotides read TGTGCCAGCAGCCATAGTGTAGGTGCAACTAATGAAAAACTGTTTTTT.

In nucleotides, the CDR3 is TGTGCCAGCAGCTTAACAAATGAAGCTTTCTTT. Translated: CASSLTNEAFF. The chain joins TRBV7-9 to TRBJ1-1; no clear D. This CDR3 is built from 11 residues. The germline CDR1 and CDR2 sequences are SEHNR and FQNEAQ (reference sequence). The germline V and J ends were trimmed by 2 bases and 7 bases, with 5 bases remaining between them.

The V call is TRBV6-1, the J call TRBJ1-1; weak D call: TRBD1 (6 bases). V was trimmed by 1 base and J by 10 bases, leaving 13 bases between them. The CDR3 is made up of 13 amino acids. CDR1 is MNHNS, CDR2 SASEGT, per germline. The CDR3 sequence: CASSEGGAGGAFF. DNA of the CDR3: TGTGCCAGCAGTGAAGGGGGGGCAGGAGGAGCTTTCTTT.

The chain has TRBV27 and TRBJ2-1; TRBD1 is a possible D gene (5 bases). The germline gives CDR1 MNHEY, CDR2 SMNVEV (reference sequence). This CDR3 comprises 14 residues. The V end was cut by 4 bases, the J end by 7 bases, with 14 bases between. In DNA, the CDR3 is TGTGCCAGCAGTTCGTCTTCAGGGTTGAATGAGCAGTTCTTC. It specifies CASSSSSGLNEQFF.

The chain recombines TRBV10-3 with TRBJ2-1, with 10 positions matching TRBD1. This CDR3 has 13 residues. V lost 6 bases to trimming and J lost 6 bases; unmatched junction nucleotides: 2. The germline V gene has CDR1 ENHRY and CDR2 SYGVKD. DNA of the CDR3: TGTGCCATCAGGACAGGGGGCCCCAATGAGCAGTTCTTC. It encodes CAIRTGGPNEQFF.